The rows below give T cell receptor beta chains drawn from one sample of a study of blood T cell repertoires in COVID-19. TCRdb keeps only in-frame clones here, not all; method: immunoSEQ multiplex PCR. The data show about 100,000 clones, with 85% to 90% seen just once and around 13% held by the top ten. The sequenced sample consisted of peripheral blood. All receptors come from a human donor in a cohort sampled during active COVID-19. The CDR3 runs from the conserved cysteine through the conserved F or W. D genes are given only for firm matches. Clone size is shown for a subset of rows, as once, few, many or a class of expanded clone.

V gene	clone size	D gene	J gene	CDR3 DNA	CDR3 protein
TRBV5-4	few	TRBD1	TRBJ2-7	TGTGCCAGCAGCTTGACAGGGGGTCCCTACGAGCAGTACTTC	CASSLTGGPYEQYF
TRBV4-1	once	.	TRBJ2-6	TGCGCCAGCAGCGACCGGGTCCCTACTGCGGGGGCCAACGTCCTGACTTTC	CASSDRVPTAGANVLTF
TRBV10-3	.	TRBD2	TRBJ2-3	TGTGCCATCACAGCGGGAAGCACAGATACGCAGTATTTT	CAITAGSTDTQYF
TRBV19	.	.	TRBJ2-7	TGTGCCAGTAGTATGGAGGGCAGGAGCTCCTACGAGCAGTACTTC	CASSMEGRSSYEQYF
TRBV9	.	TRBD1	TRBJ1-4	TGTGCCAGCAGCGCGGGACAGCTAGGGGCTTCTAATGAAAAACTGTTTTTT	CASSAGQLGASNEKLFF
TRBV18	.	.	TRBJ1-3	TGTGCCAGCTCACCCAGGGATGCTGGAAACACCATATATTTT	CASSPRDAGNTIYF
TRBV11-2	.	TRBD2	TRBJ2-7	TGTGCCAGCAGCTTAGAAGGCGTCATAGGGCTAGCGGGGGGATCCTACGAGCAGTACTTC	CASSLEGVIGLAGGSYEQYF
TRBV7-4	few	.	TRBJ1-1	TGTGCCGGCCCGAGACAGAGCAACCGAACACTCGAAGCTTTCTTT	CAGPRQSNRTLEAFF
TRBV9	.	.	TRBJ2-1	TGTGCCAGCAGCGTAGGGGGGCCGGGTTACAATGAGCAGTTCTTC	CASSVGGPGYNEQFF
TRBV6-5	.	TRBD1	TRBJ1-2	TGTGCCAGCAGAAAGGGACAGGGTTATGGCTACACCTTC	CASRKGQGYGYTF
TRBV5-4	.	.	TRBJ2-1	TGTGCCAGCAGCGAACGCACTGATGTGGGCATTGGGCAGTTCTTC	CASSERTDVGIGQFF
TRBV6-5	.	TRBD2	TRBJ2-3	TGTGCCAGCAGTTACTCTGGGGGGGAGGTCACAGATACGCAGTATTTT	CASSYSGGEVTDTQYF
TRBV5-1	.	.	TRBJ2-3	TGCGCCAGCAGCTACATGGACAGAGATACGCAGTATTTT	CASSYMDRDTQYF
TRBV7-9	.	TRBD2	TRBJ2-5	TGTGCCAGCAGCCAGAACGTTGGCGGGGGAGAGACCCAGTACTTC	CASSQNVGGGETQYF
TRBV7-9	.	.	TRBJ2-7	TGTGCCAGCAGTAGGGACTTTTTATCCGAGCAGTACTTC	CASSRDFLSEQYF
TRBV6-2/TRBV6-3	.	.	TRBJ1-2	TGTGCCAGCAGTTACTCTCGTTTGGCAGGGTATGGCTACACCTTC	CASSYSRLAGYGYTF
TRBV5-1	.	TRBD1	TRBJ1-5	TGCGCCAGCAGCTTGGGAGGGACAGGGTTTGATGGCAATCAGCCCCAGCATTTT	CASSLGGTGFDGNQPQHF
TRBV5-4	.	TRBD2	TRBJ2-3	TGTGCCAGCAGCTTCTTCGGGAGGGCTAGCACAGATACGCAGTATTTT	CASSFFGRASTDTQYF
TRBV3-1/TRBV3-2	.	.	TRBJ2-1	TGTGCCAGCAGCCAATCCGCGGTTGTGGGTTACAATGAGCAGTTCTTC	CASSQSAVVGYNEQFF
TRBV5-1	.	.	TRBJ1-6	TGCGCCAGCAGCTTGGGTACAGGGAGCTCCTATAATTCACCCCTCCACTTT	CASSLGTGSSYNSPLHF
TRBV7-2	few	TRBD1	TRBJ1-2	TGTGCCAGCAGCTTAGAGGGGGCGTATGGCTACACCTTC	CASSLEGAYGYTF
TRBV20-1	.	.	TRBJ2-7	TGCAGTGCTAGTCTCCTAAGCCCGGGACTCTACTACGAGCAGTACTTC	CSASLLSPGLYYEQYF
TRBV7-6	.	.	TRBJ2-3	TGTGCCAGCAGCTTAGCCGACAAAACAGATACGCAGTATTTT	CASSLADKTDTQYF
TRBV27	.	TRBD1	TRBJ2-2	TGTGCCAGCAGCTGGGCCAGGGACAGGGTTAACACCGGGGAGCTGTTTTTT	CASSWARDRVNTGELFF
TRBV7-9	.	TRBD1	TRBJ2-5	TGTGCCAGCAGCTTATCCGACAGGGCCATGGCCCAGTACTTC	CASSLSDRAMAQYF
TRBV7-9	.	TRBD1	TRBJ2-7	TGTGCCAGCAGCTCGACAGGGTCCTACGAGCAGTACTTC	CASSSTGSYEQYF
TRBV12-3/TRBV12-4	.	.	TRBJ2-5	TGTGCCAGCACCCTGGGCAGCCAAGAGACCCAGTACTTC	CASTLGSQETQYF
TRBV24-1	.	TRBD1	TRBJ2-7	TGTGCCACCAGTGATTACCCCTTAACAGGGGACGAGCAGTACTTC	CATSDYPLTGDEQYF
TRBV9	.	.	TRBJ2-1	TGTGCCAGCAGCGCCGCGGGGCTCTCCTACAATGAGCAGTTCTTC	CASSAAGLSYNEQFF
TRBV7-8	.	.	TRBJ1-1	TGTGCCAGCAGCAAGACTAGCACTGAAGCTTTCTTT	CASSKTSTEAFF
TRBV12-3/TRBV12-4	.	.	TRBJ2-7	TGTGCCAGCAGCTTGGTACTGTCTAACGAGCAGTACTTC	CASSLVLSNEQYF
TRBV9	.	.	TRBJ1-1	TGTGCCAGTTCTAGGGGTTTAGAGTTAACTGAAGCTTTCTTT	CASSRGLELTEAFF
TRBV19	once	.	TRBJ2-3	TGTGCCAGTAGTAGCGGGTCTAGCACAGATACGCAGTATTTT	CASSSGSSTDTQYF
TRBV7-2	.	TRBD1	TRBJ2-6	TGTGCCAGCAGCCCCGACAGGGGGTTTGGGGCCAACGTCCTGACTTTC	CASSPDRGFGANVLTF
TRBV19	.	TRBD1	TRBJ1-5	TGTGCCAGTAGTATTCGTAGACAGGGCGGCAATCAGCCCCAGCATTTT	CASSIRRQGGNQPQHF
TRBV6-6	.	TRBD1	TRBJ1-6	TGTGCCAGCAGTTACTTACAGGGGGCCGGTAATTCACCCCTCCACTTT	CASSYLQGAGNSPLHF
TRBV18	few	TRBD1	TRBJ1-4	TGTGCCAGCTCACCAGCGACAGGGGGTGAAAAACTGTTTTTT	CASSPATGGEKLFF
TRBV7-2	.	.	TRBJ2-3	TGTGCCAGCAGCCCCCGGGGGGCCCTCACAGATACGCAGTATTTT	CASSPRGALTDTQYF
TRBV9	.	TRBD1	TRBJ2-3	TGTGCCAGCAGCGCCGGACAGGGCGCAAGTAGCACAGATACGCAGTATTTT	CASSAGQGASSTDTQYF
TRBV11-2	.	.	TRBJ2-7	TGTGCCAGCAGCTTAAGTGAAGGGGCCGCCTACGAGCAGTACTTC	CASSLSEGAAYEQYF
TRBV3-1/TRBV3-2	.	.	TRBJ1-2	TGTGCCAGCAGCCAAGTTCCGGCAGGGGACCTCTATGGCTACACCTTC	CASSQVPAGDLYGYTF
TRBV28	.	.	TRBJ1-4	TGTGCCAGCAGTTTACCGGGGGTCGAACCCAATGAAAAACTGTTTTTT	CASSLPGVEPNEKLFF
TRBV20-1	.	.	TRBJ1-4	TGCAGTGCTAGTAGGGGTATGGGAGAAAAACTGTTTTTT	CSASRGMGEKLFF
TRBV30	.	.	TRBJ1-5	TGTGCCTGGGACAGTGGCGGCAATCAGCCCCAGCATTTT	CAWDSGGNQPQHF
TRBV4-3	once	TRBD2	TRBJ2-3	TGCGCCAGCAGCCAAGGGACTAGCGGGAGCACAGATACGCAGTATTTT	CASSQGTSGSTDTQYF
TRBV19	few	.	TRBJ1-2	TGTGCCAGTAGTTCCCCGGGAGGGGCCTATGGCTACACCTTC	CASSSPGGAYGYTF
TRBV7-2	.	TRBD2	TRBJ2-2	TGTGCCAGCAGAAGGCGGGTAGGGACTAGCGGAAACACCGGGGAGCTGTTTTTT	CASRRRVGTSGNTGELFF
TRBV9	.	TRBD2	TRBJ2-3	TGTGCCAGCAGCGTATGGGGAGGGCCCGATACGCAGTATTTT	CASSVWGGPDTQYF
TRBV2	once	TRBD1	TRBJ1-5	TGTGCCAGCAGCTTTCTTGGACAGGGCAATCAGCCCCAGCATTTT	CASSFLGQGNQPQHF
TRBV28	.	.	TRBJ2-7	TGTGCCAGCACCCCGGCAGGGGTCGGCTCCTACGAGCAGTACTTC	CASTPAGVGSYEQYF
TRBV3-1/TRBV3-2	.	.	TRBJ2-5	TGTGCCAGCAGCCACTGGGGCCCAGAGACCCAGTACTTC	CASSHWGPETQYF
TRBV7-2	.	.	TRBJ1-6	TGTGCCAGCAGCTTAGGGGCAGCAAATTCACCCCTCCACTTT	CASSLGAANSPLHF
TRBV4-3	.	TRBD2	TRBJ2-3	TGCGCCAGCAGCCCTTACCTAAATGTGGCGGGAGGGGCAGATACGCAGTATTTT	CASSPYLNVAGGADTQYF